This entry features one TCR beta chain sequence. This sample is drawn from a study of cytomegalovirus exposure and HLA in healthy donors. In the PCR, 60 Vbeta and 13 Jbeta primers were used. Sequenced by immunoSEQ multiplex PCR; TCRdb stores in-frame clones only, minus some. Found here are 110,000 to 150,000 clones, 79% of them singletons; the top ten hold about 0.97%. The receptor was derived from a man between 18 and 35 years old in good health and CMV-seronegative. Sequenced material: PBMCs.

The CDR3 coding sequence is TGTGCCAGCAGCTTGAGGACAGCGCTAAGCTACGAGCAGTACTTC. Its translation: CASSLRTALSYEQYF. V is TRBV5-5 and J is TRBJ2-7; a weak D match, TRBD1 (6 bases). Trimming shortened V by 1 base and J by 3 bases, and 14 bases separated the two germline ends. The germline V gene has CDR1 SGHKS and CDR2 YYEKEE (reference sequence). The CDR3 contains 15 residues.